This T cell receptor (beta chain) was observed in a study of blood T cell repertoires in COVID-19. The CDR3 runs to 14 residues. CDR1 is SGHRS and CDR2 is YFSETQ in the germline V gene. The J segment lost 10 bases and the V segment lost 4 bases, leaving 8 bases of the junction unmatched. Here immunoSEQ multiplex PCR was the method, and the copy in TCRdb shows in-frame clones only, minus some. The repertoire holds some 90,000 clones, roughly 90% seen once, with 4.3% in the top ten. The rearrangement uses TRBV5-1 and TRBJ1-6; 7 nucleotides agree with TRBD1. The sequence was collected from an elderly woman with active or convalescent COVID-19. Sequenced: peripheral blood. The CDR3 bases are TGCGCCAGCAGCGATGGACAGGTAACATCACCCCTCCACTTT. This encodes CASSDGQVTSPLHF.